The 14 T cell receptor beta chains below all came from one sample that was sequenced in a study of vaccination and CD4 T cells after COVID-19. TCRdb processed the PCR reads anew with MiXCR; each CDR3 protein has one entry. Of just over 20,000 distinct CDR3 sequences listed, roughly three fifths were seen once; the top ten hold around 1.2%. The input for sequencing was CD4+ T cells from blood, taken before SARS-CoV-2 vaccination. The receptor source for this set is a human donor who had recovered from COVID-19.

This rearrangement joins TRBV10-1 to TRBJ2-2; TRBD2 matches 11 bases. Per the germline V gene, CDR1 is WNHNN and CDR2 is SYGVQD (reference sequence). V trimming: 5 bases; J trimming: 4 bases; junction bases outside the gene matches: 3. There are 15 residues in the CDR3. The DNA of the CDR3 is TGCGCCAGCAGTCCCGGACTAGCGGGCACCGGGGAGCTGTTTTTT. Amino acids: CASSPGLAGTGELFF.

The table lists this clonotype with a count of one. V and J are TRBV2 and TRBJ2-4; TRBD2 matches 10 bases. V was clipped by 0 bases and J by 4 bases; unmatched bases: 6. The CDR3 has 17 amino acids. The germline gives CDR1 SNHLY, CDR2 FYNNEI. The DNA for the CDR3 is TGTGCCAGCAGTGAAGCGCGGCTAGCGGGAGTGAAAAACATTCAGTACTTC. This encodes CASSEARLAGVKNIQYF.

The chain couples TRBV7-3 to TRBJ2-1; tentatively, D is TRBD2 (6 bases). Deletions cut 0 bases from V and 5 bases from J, with 11 bases between. In germline, CDR1 is SGHTA, CDR2 FQGTGA. The CDR3 consists of 15 residues. The CDR3 region is CASSLTRDPHNEQFF. In DNA form, the CDR3 reads TGTGCCAGCAGCTTAACGCGGGACCCCCACAATGAGCAGTTCTTC.

This clonotype was counted a few times. This chain uses TRBV12-3 or TRBV12-4 with TRBJ2-3; D call uncertain. The length of the CDR3 is 16 residues. Trimming shortened V by 5 bases and J by 1 base, and 16 bases separated the two germline ends. The CDR3 protein is CASSPPRTGGTDTQYF. The CDR3 region has the DNA TGTGCCAGCAGTCCGCCCCGTACCGGAGGCACAGATACGCAGTATTTT.

J is TRBJ2-1 and V is TRBV20-1; D remains ambiguous. The CDR3 totals 11 residues. The V and J ends lost 6 bases and 12 bases respectively, with 15 bases between them. Germline-derived CDR1 and CDR2 are DFQATT and SNEGSKA (reference sequence). In DNA form, the CDR3 reads TGCAGTGCGGAAAATCCGGCCTCGCAGTTCTTC. It translates to CSAENPASQFF.

The chain has TRBV20-1 and TRBJ2-7, with 10 nucleotides matching TRBD1. In germline, CDR1 is DFQATT, CDR2 SNEGSKA (reference sequence). The CDR3 extends over 16 amino acids. The ends lost 0 bases at V and 4 bases at J; junction bases unmatched: 9. CDR3 residues: CSARDGAGTGEYEQYF. The CDR3, as DNA: TGCAGTGCTAGAGATGGTGCCGGGACAGGGGAATACGAGCAGTACTTC.

The V and J genes are TRBV20-1 and TRBJ2-7, with 9 bases lining up with TRBD1. Germline V gives CDR1 DFQATT, CDR2 SNEGSKA (reference sequence). Losses at the gene ends were 3 bases for V and 2 bases for J; bases not matched to a gene: 8. The CDR3 consists of 15 residues. The CDR3 protein is CSASSLDRGAYEQYF. The CDR3 bases are TGCAGTGCTAGTTCTTTGGACAGGGGAGCCTACGAGCAGTACTTC.

This clonotype was counted only a few times. The J gene is TRBJ1-2, the V gene TRBV29-1; tentative D call: TRBD1 (6 bases). Germline V lookup: CDR1 SQVTM, CDR2 ANQGSEA. Trimming took 4 bases from V and 2 from J, leaving 8 bases between them. The CDR3 extends over 12 amino acids. CDR3 nucleotide sequence: TGCAGCGTTGTTACAGGGAACTATGGCTACACCTTC. Protein product: CSVVTGNYGYTF.

The chain carries TRBV11-2 and TRBJ2-7, with a possible D match to TRBD2 (6 bases). CDR1 SGHAT and CDR2 FQNNGV come from the germline V gene. CDR3 size: 15 residues. The V and J ends lost 2 bases and 0 bases respectively, with 11 bases between them. In nucleotides, the CDR3 is TGTGCCAGCAGCTTAAGCGGGCCGATCTCCTACGAGCAGTACTTC. It encodes CASSLSGPISYEQYF.

CDR3 region: CASSTGGGGNQPQHF. CDR3 coding DNA: TGTGCCAGTAGTACAGGGGGCGGGGGCAATCAGCCCCAGCATTTT. V gene TRBV19 combines with J gene TRBJ1-5, with 8 bases matching TRBD1. The germline V gene has CDR1 LNHDA and CDR2 SQIVND (reference sequence). The CDR3 contains 15 residues. J gave up 2 bases and V 4 bases, and 4 bases lay outside the gene matches. The variable domain in full, completed from reference TRBV19 and TRBJ1-5, reads DGGITQSPKYLFRKEGQNVTLSCEQNLNHDAMYWYRQDPGQGLRLIYYSQIVNDFQKGDIAEGYSVSREKKESFPLTVTSAQKNPTAFYLCASSTGGGGNQPQHFGDGTRLSIL.

This rearrangement joins TRBV20-1 to TRBJ1-5; unclear D gene. Germline-derived CDR1 and CDR2 are DFQATT and SNEGSKA (reference sequence). The CDR3 has 15 residues. Between the trimmed V and J ends, which lost 3 bases and 1 base, there was a span of 13 bases. The CDR3 loop is CSASIRDWSNQPQHF. The CDR3 DNA follows: TGCAGTGCTAGTATCCGGGATTGGAGCAATCAGCCCCAGCATTTT.

This clonotype turned up a few times. DNA of the CDR3: TGTGCCAGCAGGGGAGCCCCGACTAGCACAGATACGCAGTATTTT. Its protein is CASRGAPTSTDTQYF. This chain joins TRBV6-1 and TRBJ2-3; D is perhaps TRBD2 (5 bases). CDR1 is MNHNS and CDR2 is SASEGT in the germline V gene. This CDR3 has 15 amino acids. V was clipped by 6 bases and J by 0 bases, with 13 bases between them.

J is TRBJ2-4 and V is TRBV7-2, with 13 bases fitting TRBD2. The CDR3 contains 17 residues. J gave up 9 bases and V 1 base, and 9 bases lay outside the gene matches. Germline assignment: CDR1 SGHTA and CDR2 FQGNSA. The CDR3, as DNA: TGTGCCAGCAGCTTAGTAGACCGACTAGCGGGAGGCGGCATTCAGTACTTC. Translation gives CASSLVDRLAGGGIQYF.

This clonotype came up a few times. The V call is TRBV6-1, the J call TRBJ1-2, with 7 bases fitting TRBD1. Germline V gene sequence: CDR1 MNHNS, CDR2 SASEGT. J lost 4 bases, V lost 4 bases, and 6 bases had no gene match. The CDR3 spans 14 residues. The CDR3 sequence: CASSVPGQFYGYTF. The CDR3 region has the DNA TGTGCCAGCAGTGTCCCGGGACAGTTCTATGGCTACACCTTC.